The next 23 T cell receptor beta chains were all read from a single sample in a study of T cell responses to AZD1222 COVID-19 vaccine. Sequenced by immunoSEQ multiplex PCR; TCRdb stores in-frame clones only, minus some. The sample lists fewer than 200,000 clones, 80% to 90% seen once, with more than 4% in the top ten. The sample here was peripheral blood, taken 28 days after the second dose of the MenACWY control vaccine. The origin of the receptors is an adult who received the MenACWY meningococcal vaccine as a control.

V gene TRBV28 combines with J gene TRBJ1-4, with D unclear. V was shortened by 2 bases and J by 8 bases, with 18 bases between the two germline ends. Germline CDR1 MDHEN, CDR2 SYDVKM. This CDR3 is built from 16 residues. The CDR3 DNA reads as TGTGCCAGCAGTTTAAGTGGTAACGGGGAGCGGGAAAAACTGTTTTTT. The encoded protein is CASSLSGNGEREKLFF.

The rearrangement links TRBV11-2 to TRBJ2-2, with D perhaps matching TRBD2 (5 bases). Trimming removed 4 bases from V and 3 bases from J, with 12 bases in between. The CDR3 length is 15 residues. Germline lookup yields CDR1 SGHAT and CDR2 FQNNGV. The CDR3 nucleotides are TGTGCCAGCAGCTATCAGGACTTAGACACCGGGGAGCTGTTTTTT. Protein: CASSYQDLDTGELFF.

The CDR3: CASSRRRTSYEQYF. CDR3 DNA: TGTGCCAGCAGTAGACGCAGGACTTCCTACGAGCAGTACTTC. The chain is built from TRBV28 and TRBJ2-7, with D tentatively TRBD2 (5 bases). This CDR3 region has 14 residues. V was trimmed by 5 bases and J by 1 base, leaving 12 bases between them. Germline values: CDR1 MDHEN, CDR2 SYDVKM.

J is TRBJ1-5 and V is TRBV9; TRBD1 aligns across 7 bases. Per the germline V gene, CDR1 is SGDLS and CDR2 is YYNGEE. CDR3 length equals 15 residues. V shed 3 bases and J 4 bases; nucleotides not matched to a gene: 7. This CDR3 is CASSAGQTLNQPQHF. The CDR3 region has the DNA TGTGCCAGCAGCGCGGGACAGACTCTAAATCAGCCCCAGCATTTT.

This clone was found once. This sequence joins TRBV3-1 (or the pseudogene TRBV3-2) and TRBJ2-7; no firm D call. CDR1 and CDR2 from the germline V gene are LGHDT and YNNKEL (reference sequence). The CDR3 sequence is 15 residues long. Trimming pared 1 base from V and 6 bases from J, leaving 16 bases between. CDR3 amino acids: CASSQGSGVKGEQYF. CDR3 DNA sequence: TGTGCCAGCAGCCAAGGTTCTGGAGTCAAAGGCGAGCAGTACTTC.

The CDR3 region has the DNA TGTGCCAGCAGTTCGCTCCGGGATGTTCCGAACACTGAAGCTTTCTTT. This gives the protein CASSSLRDVPNTEAFF. The V gene is TRBV28, the J gene TRBJ1-1; D uncertain. Trimming stripped 4 bases from V and 1 base from J, with 16 bases between. CDR1 and CDR2 from the germline V gene are MDHEN and SYDVKM. The CDR3 spans 16 residues.

The chain couples TRBV5-5 to TRBJ1-1; D is possibly TRBD1 (6 bases). The V end was cut by 3 bases, the J end by 10 bases, with 16 bases between. Germline V gene data show CDR1 as SGHKS and CDR2 as YYEKEE (reference sequence). The CDR3 covers 13 residues. CDR3 coding DNA: TGTGCCAGCAGCTCTGAGGGGGGGTTACGAGCTTTCTTT. As protein: CASSSEGGLRAFF.

This clone was observed once. This rearrangement joins TRBV28 to TRBJ2-5; possible D gene TRBD2, 5 bases. Trimming removed 6 bases from V and 4 bases from J, with 18 bases in between. The germline CDR1 and CDR2 sequences are MDHEN and SYDVKM. This CDR3 region has 15 residues. The chain's CDR3 is CASSDRTSSGETQYF. CDR3 coding DNA: TGTGCCAGCAGCGACCGTACTAGTTCGGGAGAGACCCAGTACTTC.

The rearrangement joins TRBV6-5 to TRBJ2-7; 7 positions match TRBD1. This CDR3 has 14 residues. Germline V gives CDR1 MNHEY, CDR2 SVGAGI. V lost 6 bases, J lost 1 base, and 6 bases stayed unmatched. Here the CDR3 reads CASRKTGYSYEQYF. The CDR3 DNA reads TGTGCCAGCAGAAAGACAGGGTATTCCTACGAGCAGTACTTC.

V and J are TRBV27 and TRBJ1-1, with no clear D. Germline loops: CDR1 MNHEY, CDR2 SMNVEV (reference sequence). The CDR3 consists of 13 residues. Between the trimmed V and J ends, which lost 5 bases and 4 bases, there was a span of 11 bases. The CDR3 DNA follows: TGTGCCAGCAGTACATACCGAGGCACTGAAGCTTTCTTT. It specifies CASSTYRGTEAFF.

The chain has TRBV6-1 and TRBJ2-3; tentative D call: TRBD1 (6 bases). Trimming left V 3 bases short and J 3 bases short, with 16 bases between. CDR3 length equals 16 residues. The germline gives CDR1 MNHNS, CDR2 SASEGT. Here the CDR3 reads CASSDHPGARTDTQYF. The CDR3 DNA is TGTGCCAGCAGTGACCACCCAGGGGCTCGGACAGATACGCAGTATTTT.

V and J are TRBV7-9 and TRBJ2-7, with 10 positions matching TRBD2. The junction had 2 bases not matched to a gene; V was cut back by 1 base and J by 2 bases. This CDR3 region has 15 residues. Germline lookup yields CDR1 SEHNR and CDR2 FQNEAQ (reference sequence). The CDR3 DNA is TGTGCCAGCAGCTTAGGGAGCGGGAGGGCCTACGAGCAGTACTTC. Translating it yields CASSLGSGRAYEQYF.

The chain has TRBV24-1 and TRBJ1-1; D not resolved. The CDR3 runs to 13 residues. V lost 3 bases, J lost 6 bases, and 10 bases lay in between. Germline V gives CDR1 KGHDR, CDR2 SFDVKD. CDR3 in DNA: TGTGCCACCAGTGATGGAGGGAGCCCTGAAGCTTTCTTT. Protein: CATSDGGSPEAFF.

This clone was found once. The rearrangement uses TRBV30 and TRBJ1-6, with D uncertain. Trimming pared 2 bases from V and 7 bases from J, leaving 9 bases between. The V gene's germline CDR1 is GTSNPN and CDR2 SVGIG (reference sequence). This CDR3 spans 13 amino acids. The CDR3 sequence: CAWSMDPNSPLHF. The CDR3 DNA follows: TGTGCCTGGAGTATGGACCCCAATTCACCCCTCCACTTT.

This clone was counted a few times. This chain uses TRBV18 with TRBJ1-1, with unresolved D. CDR1 and CDR2 from the germline V gene are KGHSH and LQKENI. V was trimmed by 2 bases and J by 3 bases, leaving 10 bases between them. This CDR3 has 14 residues. CDR3 in DNA: TGTGCCAGCTCACCAAGGGTTTTCGACACTGAAGCTTTCTTT. Its protein is CASSPRVFDTEAFF.

The genes are TRBV7-2 and TRBJ2-1; the D call may be TRBD1 or TRBD2 (5 bases each). Looked up from germline, CDR1 is SGHTA and CDR2 is FQGNSA. The CDR3 runs 18 residues. The V and J ends lost 5 bases and 3 bases respectively, with 23 bases between them. The CDR3 region is CASSPDPGSGPNYNEQFF. The CDR3 nucleotides are TGTGCCAGCAGCCCCGACCCTGGTTCGGGACCGAACTACAATGAGCAGTTCTTC.

The CDR3: CSANSGNTIYF. The CDR3 DNA follows: TGCAGTGCCAACTCTGGAAACACCATATATTTT. The chain is built from TRBV20-1 and TRBJ1-3; D not certain. Trimming pared 6 bases from V and 0 bases from J, leaving 3 bases between. This CDR3 region has 11 residues. Germline V CDR1 and CDR2: DFQATT, SNEGSKA (reference sequence).

The chain recombines TRBV29-1 with TRBJ1-5, with 9 bases fitting TRBD1. V trimming: 6 bases; J trimming: 2 bases; junction bases outside the gene matches: 5. CDR1 and CDR2 from the germline V gene are SQVTM and ANQGSEA. The CDR3 is 14 residues long. The CDR3 sequence: CSVGTGTRNQPQHF. CDR3 in DNA: TGCAGCGTAGGGACAGGGACACGCAATCAGCCCCAGCATTTT.

This rearrangement joins TRBV6-5 to TRBJ1-2, with D perhaps TRBD1 (6 bases). The germline gives CDR1 MNHEY, CDR2 SVGAGI. V was clipped by 5 bases and J by 8 bases, with 21 bases between them. This CDR3 has 15 residues. The CDR3 bases are TGTGCCAGCAGTCCAGGATATGCAGGGGATTACGGCTACACCTTC. This gives the protein CASSPGYAGDYGYTF.

The chain combines TRBV6-5 with TRBJ2-7, with 10 bases fitting TRBD2. V gave up 5 bases and J gave up 6 bases; unmatched junction bases: 10. CDR3 size: 15 residues. Germline CDR1 is MNHEY and CDR2 is SVGAGI. CDR3 nucleotide sequence: TGTGCCAGCAGTCGTGCGGCCCGACTAGCGGGCGAGCAGTACTTC. Its translation: CASSRAARLAGEQYF.

V gene TRBV28 combines with J gene TRBJ2-7, with 10 bases matching TRBD1. The CDR3 extends over 15 amino acids. Trimming took 5 bases from V and 5 from J; bases not matched to a gene: 9. Germline-derived CDR1 and CDR2 are MDHEN and SYDVKM. CDR3 bases: TGTGCCAGCAGTCAAGGGACAGGGGCTTTCCACGAGCAGTACTTC. Translating it yields CASSQGTGAFHEQYF.

The rearrangement joins TRBV18 to TRBJ2-7, with 7 bases lining up with TRBD2. J lost 2 bases, V lost 2 bases, and 0 bases had no gene match. Germline V lookup: CDR1 KGHSH, CDR2 LQKENI. The CDR3 totals 13 residues. The CDR3 DNA reads TGTGCCAGCTCACCAGGGACTACCTACGAGCAGTACTTC. Translating gives CASSPGTTYEQYF.

DNA for the CDR3: TGTGCCACCAGCAGAATTATGTCTAGCGGGAGGGCCGAGCAGTACTTC. Amino acid sequence: CATSRIMSSGRAEQYF. The chain carries TRBV15 and TRBJ2-7; 12 bases map to TRBD2. The CDR3 is made up of 16 amino acids. V trimming: 2 bases; J trimming: 6 bases; junction bases outside the gene matches: 8. Germline loops: CDR1 LNHNV, CDR2 YYDKDF (reference sequence).